This T cell receptor (beta chain) was identified in a study of a mutant IDH1 vaccine in newly diagnosed glioma. Study-wide context: Either 4-6 weeks after radiotherapy alone or alongside temozolomide, vaccination was begun. It was radiotherapy, temozolomide, or both that patients received previously, with most receiving both. There were about 60% males and about 38% females among treated patients, whose mean age was 40.4 years. Overall study findings and caveats: Among all patients, vaccine-induced immune responses occurred in 93.3%.

Germline V gene sequence: CDR1 SGHNT, CDR2 YYREEE (reference sequence). The CDR3 consists of 12 residues. Deletions cut 1 base from V and 2 bases from J, with 3 bases between. Described time point: week 23, last vaccination. It was 300 ug of mutant IDH1 20-mer peptide that made up each vaccine dose, given with topical imiquimod. Using immunoSEQ multiplex PCR, the repertoire was profiled, and TCRdb retains in-frame clones only, with some absent. The sample includes 60,000 or so clones, about 85% of them seen just once. Worth noting for this clone: As yet, its antigen is unknown.

The rearrangement joins TRBV5-4 to TRBJ1-1; D not certain. This sequence was found in a man aged 30-40 years with glioma. The specimen was PBMCs, collected from a glioma patient whose treatment included an IDH1 peptide vaccine. DNA of the CDR3: TGTGCCAGCAGCTTGAAAAACACTGAAGCTTTCTTT. Its translation: CASSLKNTEAFF.